This T cell receptor beta chain was documented in a study of immune evolution from preneoplasia to lung adenocarcinoma. Remarks on this clone: Antigen unknown.

TCRdb keeps only in-frame clones here, not all; method: immunoSEQ multiplex PCR. The table includes about 9,900 clones, more than 75% detected once. Germline assignment: CDR1 SGHVS and CDR2 FQNEAQ. Deletions cut 4 bases from V and 5 bases from J, with 12 bases between. The CDR3 contains 14 residues. Study results and caveats: Top clone share appeared to fall from AAH through AIS, MIA, adenocarcinoma.

Sequenced: FFPE invasive lung adenocarcinoma tissue. The source of this sequence is a person between 65 and 80 years old with invasive lung adenocarcinoma. Some clones in this sample may be carry-over from other donors' samples. The V and J genes are TRBV7-8 and TRBJ1-5; D gene unclear. The CDR3 nucleotides are TGTGCCAGCAGCTCCCGGACCCTGGATCAGCCCCAGCATTTT. As protein: CASSSRTLDQPQHF.